This T cell receptor beta chain appears in the sequencing data of a study of shared clonotypes between healthy human individuals. Study conclusions and caveats: Relative to their counterparts shared across all four donors, non-shared clonotypes exhibited diminished generation probabilities. Large depth notwithstanding, sorted-subset sequencing proved incomplete by rarefaction. Few donors restricted represented genetic and exposure-history diversity.

The CDR3 has 16 residues. Per the germline V gene, CDR1 is SGHVS and CDR2 is FQNEAQ. The V gene lost 3 bases and the J gene lost 0 bases, with 12 bases spanning the gap. Deep-level assay runs were performed. Assay used: immunoSEQ multiplex PCR; TCRdb lists only in-frame clones, some missing. The table records around 200,000 clones, about 93% of them present only once. On this clone: The antigen remains unidentified.

The receptor comes from a woman younger than 45 in good health. The source material was naive CD4+ T cells sorted from blood. Documented subset: CD45RA+ positively selected. The rearrangement links TRBV7-8 to TRBJ1-5, with D tentatively TRBD1 (6 bases). The CDR3, as DNA: TGTGCCAGCAGCTTCGAGGGGGGCTATAGCAATCAGCCCCAGCATTTT. It is translated as CASSFEGGYSNQPQHF.